The sequence of this TCR beta chain was determined in a study of T cells after yellow fever vaccination. Notes on the study in general: High-abundance clonotypes from the bulk population could contaminate FACS-sorted repertoires.

Comment on this clonotype: Its antigen remains unidentified.

There are 14 residues in the CDR3. Germline V CDR1 and CDR2: SQVTM, ANQGSEA. Trimming cost V 3 bases and J 4 bases, with 15 bases left between them. Making TCR cDNA involved 5'RACE template switching, which added UMIs and a universal primer site. MiXCR, run by TCRdb on the 5' RACE reads, gives a single entry per CDR3 protein. Counted here are around 300,000 distinct CDR3 sequences, over 3.5% occurring once; the ten biggest clones make up under 30%. V and J are TRBV29-1 and TRBJ2-5; no reliable D call. Sequencing was performed on PBMCs, taken 5 days after the yellow fever booster vaccination. The TCR comes from a man aged 18 to 29 who received the YFV17D yellow fever vaccine. Here the CDR3 DNA reads TGCAGCGTTGAGGTCGTCGGGTTGGGAGAGACCCAGTACTTC. Amino acid sequence: CSVEVVGLGETQYF.